This T cell receptor (beta chain) was sequenced for a study of blood T cell repertoires in COVID-19. Overall study: Spain, Italy and the United States supplied samples that represented acute and convalescent COVID-19. T cells, B-cell-depleted T cells, or PBMCs provided the cDNA or gDNA that served as material.

Authors' analysis steps: Nucleated cell number was recorded as an estimate derived from reference gene primer amplification. Sequencing used immunoSEQ multiplex PCR; TCRdb keeps in-frame clones, though not all of them. Clonal size and the V and J genes are those of that table, whereas D and trimming came from the DNA. The sample carries tens of thousands of clones, 90% recorded once. Patients in Seattle were enrolled during active infection, then followed longitudinally. CDR1 is SEHNR, CDR2 FQNEAQ, per germline (reference sequence). This CDR3 contains 15 residues. V was pared by 3 bases and J by 9 bases, with 10 bases of the junction left unmatched.

This clonotype was obtained from a man aged 50 to 60 with COVID-19, enrolled during active disease. What was sequenced was peripheral blood. V gene TRBV7-9 combines with J gene TRBJ1-5; 8 nucleotides agree with TRBD1. The CDR3 DNA reads TGTGCCAGCAGCTTTCAGGGGGCGACTCAAGGGCCCCAGCATTTT. This gives the protein CASSFQGATQGPQHF.